The clone carrying this TCR beta chain was counted ten times or more. The record originates from a study of CD8+CD57+ T cells in acquired aplastic anemia. The V gene's germline CDR1 is LNHDA and CDR2 SQIVND (reference sequence). V was cut by 1 base and J by 3 bases, with 9 bases left in between. The CDR3 is 14 residues long. Those patients picked for sequencing had displayed CD8+CD57+ cell expansion on flow cytometry. Genomic DNA served as template for TCR beta VDJ and CDR3 profiling. TCRdb reprocessed the reads with MiXCR, giving one entry per CDR3 protein. The sample includes 400,000 to 600,000 distinct CDR3 sequences, under 40% of them seen just once.

J is TRBJ1-2 and V is TRBV19; tentatively, D is TRBD1 (6 bases). What was sequenced was sorted CD4+, CD8+, or CD8+CD57+ T cells (not recorded which) from PBMCs. The clonotype was recovered from a human donor with aplastic anemia. CDR3 DNA: TGTGCCAGTAGTATAGGGACAGAAGACTATGGCTACACCTTC. Protein: CASSIGTEDYGYTF.